The 27 T cell receptor beta chains presented below share a single source sample, sequenced in a study of blood T cell repertoires in COVID-19. Sequencing was performed with immunoSEQ multiplex PCR; in TCRdb, only in-frame clones are kept and a portion is missing. The data contain 200,000 or so clones, roughly 89% of them singletons. The sample consisted of peripheral blood. These receptors came from a man in his 60s who had recovered from COVID-19.

J is TRBJ1-2 and V is TRBV2, with D possibly TRBD1 on 5 matching bases. The CDR3 contains 15 residues. Per the germline V gene, CDR1 is SNHLY and CDR2 is FYNNEI. V was shortened by 4 bases and J by 6 bases, with 18 bases between the two germline ends. DNA for the CDR3: TGTGCCAGCAGTGGAACAGGCCCCCAGCTGAATGGCTACACCTTC. It is translated as CASSGTGPQLNGYTF.

The chain combines TRBV6-2 or TRBV6-3 with TRBJ2-3, with unresolved D. Germline V CDR1 and CDR2: MNHEY, SVGEGT. This CDR3 has 14 amino acids. V lost 0 bases, J lost 2 bases, and 6 bases lay in between. The CDR3 region is CASSYSFNTDTQYF. The CDR3, as DNA: TGTGCCAGCAGTTACTCGTTCAACACAGATACGCAGTATTTT.

The chain employs TRBV3-1 (or the pseudogene TRBV3-2) and TRBJ2-3; D may be TRBD2 (5 bases). CDR1 and CDR2 from the germline V gene are LGHDT and YNNKEL (reference sequence). The CDR3 runs 16 residues. Trimming left V 0 bases short and J 2 bases short, with 12 bases between. As DNA, the CDR3 is TGTGCCAGCAGCCAAGATGCGGGTTTGAACACAGATACGCAGTATTTT. Translation: CASSQDAGLNTDTQYF.

CDR3 protein: CASRNGGYTF. The CDR3 DNA reads as TGTGCCAGCAGAAACGGGGGCTACACCTTC. The rearrangement links TRBV6-5 to TRBJ1-2, with D hard to call. The length of the CDR3 is 10 residues. Trimming pared 6 bases from V and 8 bases from J, leaving 7 bases between. Germline V gene lookup returns CDR1 MNHEY and CDR2 SVGAGI.

The genes are TRBV6-2 or TRBV6-3 and TRBJ2-1; TRBD2 agrees at 10 bases. V trimming: 6 bases; J trimming: 8 bases; junction bases outside the gene matches: 13. CDR3 size: 16 residues. The germline V gene encodes CDR1 MNHEY and CDR2 SVGEGT. The CDR3 protein is CASSPYGTSEPHEQFF. In nucleotides, the CDR3 is TGTGCCAGCAGCCCATATGGGACTAGCGAGCCCCATGAGCAGTTCTTC.

CDR3 sequence: CASSYFRTVNTGELFF. The CDR3 DNA sequence: TGTGCCAGCAGTTACTTCCGGACAGTGAACACCGGGGAGCTGTTTTTT. The chain has TRBV6-5 and TRBJ2-2, with D possibly TRBD1 on 6 matching bases. The CDR3 is 16 amino acids. Germline CDR1 is MNHEY and CDR2 is SVGAGI. The V end lost 1 base, the J end lost 1 base, and 10 bases lay between the germline ends.

The sample holds a few counts of this clone. The chain has TRBV2 and TRBJ1-4; D remains unclear. Germline-derived CDR1 and CDR2 are SNHLY and FYNNEI. Deletions cut 3 bases from V and 7 bases from J, with 12 bases between. CDR3 length: 14 residues. CDR3: CASSDNGRGEKLFF. DNA for the CDR3: TGTGCCAGCAGTGACAATGGTCGCGGTGAAAAACTGTTTTTT.

V usage is TRBV5-4 and J usage is TRBJ2-1; 7 nucleotides line up with TRBD1. This CDR3 has 14 amino acids. V lost 4 bases and J lost 6; bases outside the gene matches: 7. Germline assignment: CDR1 SGHNT and CDR2 YYREEE (reference sequence). CDR3 protein: CASSMRQGINEQFF. In DNA, the CDR3 is TGTGCCAGCAGCATGAGACAGGGAATCAATGAGCAGTTCTTC. The full variable domain, rest sourced from reference TRBV5-4 and TRBJ2-1, is ETGVTQSPTHLIKTRGQQVTLRCSSQSGHNTVSWYQQALGQGPQFIFQYYREEENGRGNFPPRFSGLQFPNYSSELNVNALELDDSALYLCASSMRQGINEQFFGPGTRLTVL.

The chain combines TRBV5-1 with TRBJ2-1; TRBD1 is a possible D gene (5 bases). The V and J ends lost 0 bases and 0 bases respectively, with 7 bases between them. CDR3 length: 15 residues. Germline V gene data show CDR1 as SGHRS and CDR2 as YFSETQ. CDR3 region: CASSLGGFSYNEQFF. DNA for the CDR3: TGCGCCAGCAGCTTGGGGGGCTTCTCCTACAATGAGCAGTTCTTC.

Points on this clone: At one end, the junction sequence differs from germline, possibly due to a read error. The chain is built from TRBV11-3 and TRBJ1-2, with 9 bases matching TRBD1. Germline values: CDR1 SGHNT, CDR2 YENEEA. This CDR3 region has 12 residues. CDR3 in amino acids: CASSSYGDRVSF. The CDR3 nucleotides read TGTGCCAGCAGCTCGTATGGGGACAGGGTTTCCTTC.

This clone has only one observation. The chain is built from TRBV19 and TRBJ1-1; possibly TRBD1 for D (5 bases). The CDR3 is 14 residues long. V lost 3 bases and J lost 1, with 9 bases in between. Germline loops: CDR1 LNHDA, CDR2 SQIVND (reference sequence). The CDR3 region has the DNA TGTGCCAGTAGTATGGGGGGTCCGAACACTGAAGCTTTCTTT. Its protein product is CASSMGGPNTEAFF.

J is TRBJ2-3 and V is TRBV11-2; TRBD2 aligns across 12 bases. Trimming took 1 base from V and 2 from J; bases not matched to a gene: 1. The CDR3 loop spans 16 amino acids. Germline-derived CDR1 and CDR2 are SGHAT and FQNNGV. CDR3 amino acids: CASSLGLAGVTDTQYF. In DNA form, the CDR3 reads TGTGCCAGCAGCTTAGGACTAGCGGGAGTCACAGATACGCAGTATTTT.

The V and J genes are TRBV7-2 and TRBJ2-1; TRBD1 aligns across 7 bases. The CDR3 has 15 residues. Per germline, CDR1 SGHTA and CDR2 FQGNSA. V shed 5 bases and J 2 bases; nucleotides not matched to a gene: 6. The CDR3 spells CASSPATGTYNEQFF. The CDR3 DNA sequence: TGTGCCAGCAGCCCCGCGACAGGGACCTACAATGAGCAGTTCTTC.

The V gene is TRBV6-1, the J gene TRBJ1-2; D may be TRBD1 (6 bases). The CDR3 is 13 residues long. Germline assignment: CDR1 MNHNS and CDR2 SASEGT. V was clipped by 1 base and J by 8 bases, with 11 bases between them. The CDR3, as DNA: TGTGCCAGCAGTGAAGACAGGGAAGGAGGCTACACCTTC. This translates into CASSEDREGGYTF.

The chain couples TRBV4-1 to TRBJ2-7; 8 bases match TRBD1. The CDR3 is 13 residues long. The germline gives CDR1 MGHRA, CDR2 YSYEKL. V dropped 3 bases and J dropped 4; count of bases not matched to a gene: 2. The CDR3 DNA follows: TGCGCCAGCAGCCAGAGACAGGGGTACGAGCAGTACTTC. This encodes CASSQRQGYEQYF.

The V gene is TRBV21-1, the J gene TRBJ2-7; TRBD2 reflects the table's D call only, with no check against the DNA. TRBV21-1 represents a pseudogene. The CDR3 runs to 18 residues. The CDR3 spells CARWLSCASGGRTYEQYF. DNA for the CDR3: TGTGCCAGGTGGTTGTCGTGTGCTAGCGGGGGAAGAACCTACGAGCAGTACTTC.

The rearrangement links TRBV7-3 to TRBJ1-2; TRBD1 agrees at 7 bases. Losses at the gene ends were 8 bases for V and 2 bases for J; bases not matched to a gene: 11. From germline, CDR1 is SGHTA and CDR2 FQGTGA. This CDR3 spans 15 amino acids. CDR3 sequence: CASSGTGASNYGYTF. Here the CDR3 DNA reads TGTGCCAGCTCGGGTACAGGGGCGTCCAACTATGGCTACACCTTC.

The rearrangement joins TRBV2 to TRBJ1-6; possibly TRBD1 for D (5 bases). The CDR3 has 14 amino acids. Trimming pared 5 bases from V and 13 bases from J, leaving 18 bases between. From germline, CDR1 is SNHLY and CDR2 FYNNEI. CDR3 in DNA: TGTGCCAGCAGTCCTGGGACCCGAGGAGGGCCCCTCCACTTT. It encodes CASSPGTRGGPLHF.

CDR3 nucleotide sequence: TGTGCCAGCAGCTTGGAGGACAGGGGATACAATGAGCAGTTCTTC. Encoded protein: CASSLEDRGYNEQFF. The chain uses TRBV5-5 and TRBJ2-1; 9 positions agree with TRBD1. The trim removed 0 bases at V and 4 bases at J, leaving 2 bases unmatched. The germline V gene has CDR1 SGHKS and CDR2 YYEKEE (reference sequence). The CDR3 covers 15 residues.

The chain uses TRBV29-1 and TRBJ1-2, with a weak D call TRBD1 (5 bases). Germline CDR1 SQVTM, CDR2 ANQGSEA. This CDR3 region has 14 residues. Trimming left V 6 bases short and J 10 bases short, with 24 bases between. The CDR3 DNA sequence: TGCAGCGTCCCCAGGGCAGGAACCTCTAGGGACTACACCTTC. As protein: CSVPRAGTSRDYTF.

J is TRBJ2-6 and V is TRBV7-3, with 7 bases aligning to TRBD1. The CDR3 covers 15 residues. J was trimmed by 12 bases and V by 4 bases; bases with no gene match: 12. Germline lookup yields CDR1 SGHTA and CDR2 FQGTGA. CDR3 nucleotides: TGTGCCAGCAGCTCGACGGGACAGCTCTCACCCGTCCTGACTTTC. It codes for CASSSTGQLSPVLTF.

The chain employs TRBV5-1 and TRBJ2-7; 7 nucleotides match TRBD2. The ends lost 0 bases at V and 2 bases at J; junction bases unmatched: 2. The CDR3 length is 14 residues. The germline V gene has CDR1 SGHRS and CDR2 YFSETQ. CDR3 in DNA: TGCGCCAGCAGCTTGGTAGCGGGTCCCTACGAGCAGTACTTC. Protein product: CASSLVAGPYEQYF.

In its sample, this clone was seen once. The chain is built from TRBV6-2 or TRBV6-3 and TRBJ2-5; 8 nucleotides agree with TRBD1. Trimming removed 2 bases from V and 5 bases from J; junction bases left unmatched: 4. Germline-derived CDR1 and CDR2 are MNHEY and SVGEGT. The CDR3 contains 14 residues. The CDR3 bases are TGTGCCAGCAGTTACGCAGGGGGCGTGGAGACCCAGTACTTC. Protein product: CASSYAGGVETQYF.

The V call is TRBV7-9, the J call TRBJ1-2; D unclear. The germline V gene encodes CDR1 SEHNR and CDR2 FQNEAQ (reference sequence). This CDR3 contains 15 residues. Trimming stripped 0 bases from V and 6 bases from J, with 14 bases between. The DNA of the CDR3 is TGTGCCAGCAGCTTAGCTTTTTCGAGAGCGGATGGCTACACCTTC. Translating it yields CASSLAFSRADGYTF.

The chain links TRBV6-5 to TRBJ2-1; 13 nucleotides align to TRBD2. The length of the CDR3 is 14 residues. V shed 2 bases, J shed 8 bases, and the junction held 0 bases outside the gene matches. Germline V gene lookup returns CDR1 MNHEY and CDR2 SVGAGI. The CDR3 nucleotides read TGTGCCAGCAGTTACGGACTAGCGGGAGATGAGCAGTTCTTC. Residues: CASSYGLAGDEQFF.

This clone has a single count. The rearrangement joins TRBV19 to TRBJ1-5; TRBD1 is a possible D gene (5 bases). Trimming cost V 2 bases and J 6 bases, with 14 bases left between them. From germline, CDR1 is LNHDA and CDR2 SQIVND (reference sequence). The CDR3 is made up of 15 amino acids. CDR3 bases: TGTGCCAGTAGTATAAGCTGGGGGGAGGGTCAGCCCCAGCATTTT. It translates to CASSISWGEGQPQHF.

This chain links TRBV2 with TRBJ2-7; 9 bases line up with TRBD1. The J segment lost 2 bases and the V segment lost 7 bases, leaving 6 bases of the junction unmatched. This CDR3 contains 14 residues. CDR1 is SNHLY, CDR2 FYNNEI, per germline. CDR3 sequence reads: CASKRTGATYEQYF. The CDR3 DNA sequence: TGTGCCAGCAAAAGGACAGGGGCTACCTACGAGCAGTACTTC.